This TCR beta chain was profiled in a study of T cell clonotyping in hematopoietic cell transplantation. Germline assignment: CDR1 WSHSY and CDR2 SAAADI. The V and J ends lost 8 bases and 1 base respectively, with 17 bases between them. The CDR3 extends over 15 amino acids. Samples: about 28 days before transplant, then days 30, 100 and 180 after. TCRdb's copy holds only in-frame clones and misses some; the assay was immunoSEQ multiplex PCR. Among approximately 4,600 clones listed, roughly 92% were seen once. This sequence joins TRBV10-2 and TRBJ1-2; maybe TRBD1 (6 bases). This TCR was sampled from a male patient aged 55 to 70 who had an allogeneic stem cell transplant from a related donor, so the T cells may come from the graft donor. Some clones in this sample may be carry-over from other donors' samples. Material: PBMCs, obtained 180 days after allogeneic stem cell transplant. For the CDR3, the DNA is TGCGCCAGCCTTGGGGGCGAGCGGAATAACTATGGCTACACCTTC. This translates into CASLGGERNNYGYTF.